This T cell receptor beta chain was profiled in a study of Graves' ophthalmopathy and Graves' hyperthyroidism. Study-wide points: Forecasting of ophthalmopathy progression by the model achieved almost 71% sensitivity and roughly 72% specificity.

Amplified TCR beta CDR3 regions were obtained using RNA transcripts as template. HTBI primers were used in a first-round RT-PCR, which preceded a second-round multiplex PCR. MiXCR, run by TCRdb on the multiplex PCR reads, gives a single entry per CDR3 protein. Of roughly 220,000 distinct CDR3 sequences in the sample, around 42% were seen once. Germline lookup yields CDR1 DFQATT and CDR2 SNEGSKA (reference sequence). The V segment lost 6 bases and the J segment 1 base; nucleotides outside the gene matches: 6. This CDR3 region has 14 residues. As regards this clonotype: Its antigen is not known.

This sequence joins TRBV20-1 and TRBJ2-5; 9 bases agree with TRBD1. The sequenced sample was peripheral blood. The TCR comes from an adult man with Graves' ophthalmopathy. The CDR3, as DNA: TGCAGTGCAACGCCGGGACAGGGCCAAGAGACCCAGTACTTC. This encodes CSATPGQGQETQYF.